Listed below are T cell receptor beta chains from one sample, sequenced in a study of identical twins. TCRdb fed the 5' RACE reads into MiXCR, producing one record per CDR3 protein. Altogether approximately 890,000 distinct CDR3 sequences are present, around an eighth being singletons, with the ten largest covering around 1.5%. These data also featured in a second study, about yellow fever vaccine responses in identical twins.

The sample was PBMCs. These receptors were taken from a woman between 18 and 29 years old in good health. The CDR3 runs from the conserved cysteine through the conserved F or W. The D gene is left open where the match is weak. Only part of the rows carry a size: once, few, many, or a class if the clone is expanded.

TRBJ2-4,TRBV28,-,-,TGTGCCAGCAGTTTCGACGACAGTCCCCCCAAAAACATTCAGTACTTC,CASSFDDSPPKNIQYF
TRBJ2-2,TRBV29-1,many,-,TGCAGCGTTGAAACGGCAGGATACACCGGGGAGCTGTTTTTT,CSVETAGYTGELFF
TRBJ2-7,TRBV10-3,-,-,TGTGCCATCAGTGAGTCAGGGACCGGGGGCTACGAGCAGTACTTC,CAISESGTGGYEQYF
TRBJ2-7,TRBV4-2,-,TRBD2,TGTGCCAGCAGCCAAGAGGGTATGGTAGCGGGCGTAATGTACTTC,CASSQEGMVAGVMYF
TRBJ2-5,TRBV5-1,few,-,TGCGCCAGCAGCCCACTTCAACCTCTAAGACAAGAGACCCAGTACTTC,CASSPLQPLRQETQYF
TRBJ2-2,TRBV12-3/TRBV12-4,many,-,TGTGCCAGCAGCCAGACTAGCGGGGAGCTGTTTTTT,CASSQTSGELFF
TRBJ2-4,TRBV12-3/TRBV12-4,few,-,TGTGCCAGCAGAATGGGGGCCAAAAACATTCAGTACTTC,CASRMGAKNIQYF
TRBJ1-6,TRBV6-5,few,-,TGTGCCAGCAGTTCTGTAAAATTGGGTTCACCCCTCCACTTT,CASSSVKLGSPLHF
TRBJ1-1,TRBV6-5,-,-,TGTGCCAGCAGTTTTTCCCAGACGAACACTGAAGCTTTCTTT,CASSFSQTNTEAFF
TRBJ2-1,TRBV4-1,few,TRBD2,TGCGCCAGCAGCACTGGCCCCCGGACTAGCGGGAGGGTCAATGAGCAGTTCTTC,CASSTGPRTSGRVNEQFF
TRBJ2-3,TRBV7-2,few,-,TGTGCCAGCAGCACAAGAGGGGAATATGGGCAGTATTTT,CASSTRGEYGQYF
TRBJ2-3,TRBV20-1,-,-,TGCAGTGGGGTCGCAACCGGGGCCTGGGCAGATACGCAGTATTTT,CSGVATGAWADTQYF
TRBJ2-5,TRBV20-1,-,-,TGCAGTGCTAGAGTCTTGGTATTACAAGAGACCCAGTACTTC,CSARVLVLQETQYF
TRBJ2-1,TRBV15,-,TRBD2,TGTGCCACCAGCAGAGATCGTATAGCGGGAACGAACAATGAGCAGTTCTTC,CATSRDRIAGTNNEQFF
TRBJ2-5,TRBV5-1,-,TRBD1,TGCGCCAGCAGCTTCCAACACAGGGGAGAGACCCAGTACTTC,CASSFQHRGETQYF
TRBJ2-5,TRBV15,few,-,TGTGCCACCAGCAGAGCCCCCTTGGAGACCCAGTACTTC,CATSRAPLETQYF
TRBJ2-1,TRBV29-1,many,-,TGCAGCGGCACAGGGAATAGCGGCGGGGAGCAGTTCTTC,CSGTGNSGGEQFF
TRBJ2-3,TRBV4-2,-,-,TGTGCCAGCAGCCAAGATCTGGCTAGAGGAACCCCCGATACGCAGTATTTT,CASSQDLARGTPDTQYF
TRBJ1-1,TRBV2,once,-,TGTGCCAGGGAGTCAGTGATGAACACTGAAGCTTTCTTT,CARESVMNTEAFF
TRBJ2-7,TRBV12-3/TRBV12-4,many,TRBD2,TGTGCCACCGGACTAGCGGGAGCCGCGCAGTACTTC,CATGLAGAAQYF
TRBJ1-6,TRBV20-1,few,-,TGCAGTGCTAGAGCCGGTACCTATAATTCACCCCTCCACTTT,CSARAGTYNSPLHF
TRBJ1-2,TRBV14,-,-,TGTGCCAGCAGCCAAGATCGGTTCCTAGGTGGCTACACCTTC,CASSQDRFLGGYTF
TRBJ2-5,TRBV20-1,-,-,TGCAGTGCTAGACCCGGGACCCGAGAGACCCAGTACTTC,CSARPGTRETQYF
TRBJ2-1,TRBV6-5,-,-,TGTGCCAGCGGGACATCCAATGAGCAGTTCTTC,CASGTSNEQFF
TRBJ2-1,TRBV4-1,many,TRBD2,TGCGCCAGCAGCCAAGATCCCGGGGGGGCTTACAATGAGCAGTTCTTC,CASSQDPGGAYNEQFF
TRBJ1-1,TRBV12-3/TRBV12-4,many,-,TGTGCCAGCAGTTTTGGGCAAATCCAAGCTTTCTTT,CASSFGQIQAFF
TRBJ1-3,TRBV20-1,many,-,TGCAGTGCTGGGGACGGTGGAAACACCATATATTTT,CSAGDGGNTIYF
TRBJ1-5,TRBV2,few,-,TGTGCCAGCAGGACAAAATGGGATCAGCCCCAGCATTTT,CASRTKWDQPQHF
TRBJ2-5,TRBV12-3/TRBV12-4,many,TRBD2,TGTGCCAGCAGTCCGAACAGACTAGCGGGAGAGGAGACCCAGTACTTC,CASSPNRLAGEETQYF
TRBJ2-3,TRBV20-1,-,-,TGCAGTGCTACTACCCGGGACAACACAGATACGCAGTATTTT,CSATTRDNTDTQYF
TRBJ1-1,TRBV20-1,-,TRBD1,TGCAGTGCTAGCAAGACCTCAGGGGGAGCGTGGGCTTTCTTT,CSASKTSGGAWAFF
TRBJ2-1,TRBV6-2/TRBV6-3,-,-,TGTGCCAGCAGTTACCTCGGGGGAACCAATTACAATGAGCAGTTCTTC,CASSYLGGTNYNEQFF